The clone carrying this TCR beta chain appeared a few times. As yet, its antigen is unknown. The data were taken from a study of CD8 T cells in ankylosing spondylitis. Overall study results and limits: Disease-associated clonotypes exhibited CD8+ identity and were relatively infrequent in peripheral blood. Apparently characteristic of ankylosing spondylitis blood was a TCR beta motif (under ten highly homologous variants).

TCRdb re-called the 5' RACE reads through MiXCR, storing one row per CDR3 protein. This sample has hundreds of thousands of distinct CDR3 sequences; roughly 10% occur once, and the top ten carry 0.45% to 0.6%. The germline V and J ends were trimmed by 8 bases and 6 bases, with 11 bases remaining between them. This CDR3 contains 12 residues. Looked up from germline, CDR1 is MNHEY and CDR2 is SVGEGT. Sequencing was performed on blood, either unsorted or a sorted T cell fraction (not recorded which). The chain is built from TRBV6-2 or TRBV6-3 and TRBJ2-1; D is possibly TRBD2 (6 bases). This sequence originates from a male donor with ankylosing spondylitis. DNA of the CDR3: TGTGCCAGCCGACTAGATATCAATGAGCAGTTCTTC. Translated: CASRLDINEQFF.